These 22 T cell receptor beta chains were all obtained from the same sample, sequenced in a study of vaccination effects on CD4 cells after COVID-19. Viral peptide pools were used in the ViraFEST assay to expand antigen-specific CD4+ T cells, and sequencing came afterward. Culture lasted about ten days before CD4+ T cell isolation. The vaccine given was either BNT162b2 or mRNA-1273, in two doses. Which antigens these TCRs recognize remains unknown. Produced via immunoSEQ multiplex PCR; TCRdb's table is partial and in-frame only. Found here are around 20,000 clones, less than 85% of them singletons; the top ten hold over 8%. Source: CD4+ T cells from PBMCs cultured with HCoV-229E spike peptides, taken after COVID-19 vaccination. These receptor sequences come from a human donor who received a COVID-19 vaccine.

This chain uses TRBV7-9 with TRBJ2-7; D unresolved. This CDR3 has 11 amino acids. Germline V gene lookup returns CDR1 SEHNR and CDR2 FQNEAQ (reference sequence). V was cut by 4 bases and J by 2 bases, with 3 bases left in between. In DNA, the CDR3 is TGTGCCAGCAGCTCAGCCTACGAGCAGTACTTC. It yields the protein CASSSAYEQYF.

A single count supports this clone. The chain joins TRBV19 to TRBJ1-2; a weak D match, TRBD1 (6 bases). The length of the CDR3 is 13 residues. Germline lookup yields CDR1 LNHDA and CDR2 SQIVND (reference sequence). Trimming took 5 bases from V and 9 from J, leaving 16 bases between them. The CDR3 loop reads CASSPDRTGRYTF. The CDR3 nucleotides are TGTGCCAGTAGTCCAGACAGGACGGGTCGCTACACCTTC.

The chain joins TRBV27 to TRBJ1-1; D is unresolved. The ends were cut back, 2 bases at V and 9 bases at J, with 13 bases in the middle. Per the germline V gene, CDR1 is MNHEY and CDR2 is SMNVEV (reference sequence). The CDR3 is 13 residues long. In nucleotides, the CDR3 is TGTGCCAGCAGTTTAGGTGTCGGAGACAAAGCTTTCTTT. It specifies CASSLGVGDKAFF.

J is TRBJ2-2 and V is TRBV25-1; D may be TRBD1 (6 bases). Germline-derived CDR1 and CDR2 are MGHDK and SYGVNS. The CDR3 covers 14 residues. Trimming pared 3 bases from V and 6 bases from J, leaving 11 bases between. The CDR3 coding sequence is TGTGCCAGCAGTGAGCCCAGGGGAGCCGGGGAGCTGTTTTTT. Translation: CASSEPRGAGELFF.

V and J are TRBV4-1 and TRBJ1-1; D gene ambiguous. The V end lost 0 bases, the J end lost 3 bases, and 2 bases lay between the germline ends. Germline CDR1 is MGHRA and CDR2 is YSYEKL. The CDR3 contains 12 residues. The CDR3 is CASSQDYTEAFF. The CDR3 region has the DNA TGCGCCAGCAGCCAAGATTACACTGAAGCTTTCTTT.

In this sample, this clone is medium-sized (0.01 to 0.1%). V is TRBV2 and J is TRBJ1-4; D call uncertain. CDR1 and CDR2 from the germline V gene are SNHLY and FYNNEI. The CDR3 has 14 amino acids. Trimming removed 1 base from V and 8 bases from J, with 11 bases in between. CDR3 coding DNA: TGTGCCAGCAGTGAAGGCCGTAATTGGGAAAAACTGTTTTTT. Protein sequence: CASSEGRNWEKLFF.

The CDR3 loop reads CSASAAQGNEKLFF. CDR3 DNA sequence: TGCAGTGCTAGTGCGGCCCAGGGGAATGAAAAACTGTTTTTT. The chain joins TRBV20-1 to TRBJ1-4, with D possibly TRBD1 on 6 matching bases. The CDR3 spans 14 residues. The germline gives CDR1 DFQATT, CDR2 SNEGSKA (reference sequence). V was pared by 3 bases and J by 5 bases, with 13 bases between.

A word on this clone: The limits of the CDR3 on the DNA are not certain, so only TCRdb's listed CDR3 is given. The rearrangement uses TRBV5-4 and TRBJ1-2; the table calls TRBD1, which could not be checked here. The CDR3 is 14 amino acids long, termini counted. CDR1 is SGHNT, CDR2 YYREEE, per germline (reference sequence). CDR3 residues: CASSFGTGTGGPAF.

The CDR3 loop is CASSLGGSRSGNTIYF. The CDR3 DNA follows: TGCGCCAGCAGCTTGGGGGGGTCCCGCTCTGGAAACACCATATATTTT. This chain joins TRBV5-1 and TRBJ1-3; the D gene is possibly TRBD1 (5 bases). The V end was cut by 0 bases, the J end by 0 bases, with 10 bases between. The germline gives CDR1 SGHRS, CDR2 YFSETQ. CDR3 length: 16 residues.

The V call is TRBV6-1, the J call TRBJ1-1, with D uncertain. Germline V gene lookup returns CDR1 MNHNS and CDR2 SASEGT. V lost 3 bases, J lost 4 bases, and 12 bases lay in between. The CDR3 covers 14 residues. CDR3 nucleotides: TGTGCCAGCAGTGAGTCGGGAGGTGGCACTGAAGCTTTCTTT. Its protein product is CASSESGGGTEAFF.

In its sample, this clone was seen once. The rearrangement joins TRBV14 to TRBJ2-1; perhaps TRBD2 as D (6 bases). V was clipped by 0 bases and J by 7 bases, with 13 bases between them. The CDR3 loop spans 15 amino acids. Germline values: CDR1 SGHDN, CDR2 FVKESK. In DNA, the CDR3 is TGTGCCAGCAGCCAAGATATTGGACTAAGGAATGAGCAGTTCTTC. This codes for CASSQDIGLRNEQFF.

This clone was seen once. The conserved closing phenylalanine or tryptophan is absent in this CDR3, likely reflecting a read error. The limits of the CDR3 on the DNA are not certain, so only TCRdb's listed CDR3 is given. J is TRBJ2-7 and V is TRBV29-1; no check of the table's D call, TRBD2, against the DNA was made. The CDR3 extends over 11 residues, inclusive of both ends. Germline CDR1 and CDR2: SQVTM and ANQGSEA. The CDR3 here is CSVEGPEGRAY.

This clone is labeled medium-sized. The chain couples TRBV12-3 or TRBV12-4 to TRBJ1-5, with no clear D. The CDR3 covers 13 residues. The ends were cut back, 8 bases at V and 2 bases at J, with 10 bases in the middle. The DNA for the CDR3 is TGTGCCAGCGCCCGGGGAGGCAATCAGCCCCAGCATTTT. Residues: CASARGGNQPQHF.

The rearrangement uses TRBV5-4 and TRBJ2-5; 10 nucleotides match TRBD2. Per the germline V gene, CDR1 is SGHNT and CDR2 is YYREEE (reference sequence). Trimming took 5 bases from V and 5 from J; bases not matched to a gene: 9. The CDR3 is made up of 15 amino acids. The CDR3 protein is CASSSSGGAWETQYF. CDR3 sequence (DNA): TGTGCCAGCAGTTCCAGCGGGGGGGCCTGGGAGACCCAGTACTTC.

CDR3 DNA sequence: TGTGCCATCAGTGACGGTGCGGGGTTCGGCAATCAGCCCCAGCATTTT. Its protein is CAISDGAGFGNQPQHF. The chain recombines TRBV10-3 with TRBJ1-5; D remains ambiguous. The germline V gene encodes CDR1 ENHRY and CDR2 SYGVKD. V gave up 3 bases and J gave up 2 bases, with 14 bases separating them. The CDR3 has 16 residues.

V gene TRBV5-4 combines with J gene TRBJ1-1; TRBD1 might be the D (6 bases). The CDR3 length is 18 residues. Germline V gene sequence: CDR1 SGHNT, CDR2 YYREEE (reference sequence). The V and J ends lost 4 bases and 2 bases respectively, with 24 bases between them. The CDR3 sequence: CASSNSGAGGGYNTEAFF. CDR3 in DNA: TGTGCCAGCAGCAACTCGGGGGCAGGTGGGGGATACAACACTGAAGCTTTCTTT.

This clone was recorded once. The chain couples TRBV5-1 to TRBJ2-7; 7 bases match TRBD2. V lost 5 bases and J lost 3; bases outside the gene matches: 2. Per the germline V gene, CDR1 is SGHRS and CDR2 is YFSETQ. This CDR3 is 12 amino acids long. The chain's CDR3 is CASRSGNYEQYF. CDR3 nucleotides: TGCGCCAGCAGAAGCGGGAACTACGAGCAGTACTTC.

The chain uses TRBV30 and TRBJ2-3, with 15 bases aligning to TRBD2. CDR3 length: 15 residues. Germline CDR1 GTSNPN, CDR2 SVGIG (reference sequence). J lost 6 bases, V lost 2 bases, and 3 bases had no gene match. The CDR3 DNA reads TGTGCCTGGAGTATTGGGACTAGCGGGGGGGATACGCAGTATTTT. This gives the protein CAWSIGTSGGDTQYF.

This sequence joins TRBV7-2 and TRBJ2-7; 11 bases match TRBD2. Germline V CDR1 and CDR2: SGHTA, FQGNSA. This CDR3 comprises 15 residues. Unmatched junction bases numbered 4, after V lost 5 bases and J lost 1 base. DNA of the CDR3: TGTGCCAGCAGCACTAGCGGGAGAGCGTCCTACGAGCAGTACTTC. Its translation is CASSTSGRASYEQYF.

The chain recombines TRBV11-3 with TRBJ1-1; TRBD1 is a possible D gene (5 bases). The V gene lost 4 bases and the J gene lost 5 bases, with 11 bases spanning the gap. CDR1 is SGHNT and CDR2 is YENEEA in the germline V gene. The CDR3 sequence is 13 residues long. CDR3 protein: CASSSQQGTEAFF. The DNA of the CDR3 is TGTGCCAGCAGCTCACAGCAGGGTACTGAAGCTTTCTTT.

This chain uses TRBV18 with TRBJ1-1; 8 bases agree with TRBD1. V dropped 6 bases and J dropped 6; count of bases not matched to a gene: 3. Germline-derived CDR1 and CDR2 are KGHSH and LQKENI. This CDR3 contains 12 residues. CDR3 in amino acids: CASSPRGPEAFF. As DNA, the CDR3 is TGTGCCAGCTCGCCCAGGGGGCCTGAAGCTTTCTTT. The full variable domain, its missing parts supplied by reference TRBV18 and TRBJ1-1, is NAGVMQNPRHLVRRRGQEARLRCSPMKGHSHVYWYRQLPEEGLKFMVYLQKENIIDESGMPKERFSAEFPKEGPSILRIQQVVRGDSAAYFCASSPRGPEAFFGQGTRLTVV.

This clone is medium-sized in the sample. CDR3 coding DNA: TGTGCCAGCAGCGTCTCCTACGAGCAGTACTTC. Its protein product is CASSVSYEQYF. The chain employs TRBV3-1 (or the pseudogene TRBV3-2) and TRBJ2-7; D unclear. CDR3 length: 11 amino acids. CDR1 and CDR2 from the germline V gene are LGHDT and YNNKEL (reference sequence). V was clipped by 5 bases and J by 0 bases, with 2 bases between them.